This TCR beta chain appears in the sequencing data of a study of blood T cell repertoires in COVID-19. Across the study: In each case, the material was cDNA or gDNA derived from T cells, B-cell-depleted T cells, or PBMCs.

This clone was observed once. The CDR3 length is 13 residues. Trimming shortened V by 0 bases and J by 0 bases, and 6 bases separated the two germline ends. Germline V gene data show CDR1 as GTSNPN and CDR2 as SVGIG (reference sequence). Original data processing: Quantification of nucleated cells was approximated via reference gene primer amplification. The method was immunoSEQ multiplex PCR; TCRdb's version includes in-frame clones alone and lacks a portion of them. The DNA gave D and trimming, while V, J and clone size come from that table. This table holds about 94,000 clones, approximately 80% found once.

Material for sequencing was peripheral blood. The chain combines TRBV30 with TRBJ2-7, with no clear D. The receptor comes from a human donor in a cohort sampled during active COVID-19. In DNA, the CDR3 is TGTGCCTGGAGTGTACCCGGCTCCTACGAGCAGTACTTC. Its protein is CAWSVPGSYEQYF.